This T cell receptor (beta chain) was recovered during a study of vaccination effects on CD4 cells after COVID-19. The ends lost 1 base at V and 8 bases at J; junction bases unmatched: 4. The germline gives CDR1 SQVTM, CDR2 ANQGSEA. The length of the CDR3 is 12 residues. To note about this clone: Its antigen is undetermined.

Before any sequencing was done, the ViraFEST assay used viral peptide pools to expand antigen-specific CD4+ T cells. Having been cultured for roughly 10 days, the cells underwent CD4+ T cell isolation. The person was diagnosed with PCR-confirmed SARS-CoV-2 infection between March and December 2020. The assay was immunoSEQ multiplex PCR, and TCRdb's table has in-frame clones only and misses some. Of tens of thousands of clones in the sample, about three quarters are singletons; the top ten hold approximately 21%. The clonotype originates from a human donor who had a prior SARS-CoV-2 infection. Material: CD4+ T cells from PBMCs cultured with HCoV-NL63 spike peptides, obtained before COVID-19 vaccination. The chain has TRBV29-1 and TRBJ1-2; TRBD1 agrees at 7 bases. The CDR3 here is CSVEGQGRGYTF. CDR3 DNA sequence: TGCAGCGTTGAAGGACAGGGTAGGGGCTACACCTTC.